This T cell receptor (beta chain) was sequenced in a study of long-term antiretroviral therapy in people with HIV. Samples were assayed with immunoSEQ v3.0 at survey level. The sequencing target was 40,000-50,000 T-cell genomes per sample. Here immunoSEQ multiplex PCR was the method, and the copy in TCRdb shows in-frame clones only, minus some. The sample contains some 20,000 clones, around 79% of which appear only once. The CDR3 loop spans 17 amino acids. In germline, CDR1 is LNHNV, CDR2 YYDKDF (reference sequence). After removal of 5 bases from V and 7 bases from J, the junction contained 15 bases not matched to a gene. Findings and caveats of the study: Pre-ART clonal expansion yielded clones that dominated the repertoire at all time points. HIV repertoires spanned tighter CDR3 length ranges than controls did.

This clone has a handful of counts. Its antigen remains unidentified. The chain has TRBV15 and TRBJ1-5; TRBD1 matches 9 bases. This receptor was obtained from a woman aged 40 to 55 with HIV. Material: unsorted PBMCs, obtained 2.3 years after starting antiretroviral therapy. CDR3 DNA sequence: TGTGCCACCAGCCCTCGAAGGTCACAGGGGGCGAGGCAGCCCCAGCATTTT. It specifies CATSPRRSQGARQPQHF.